This TCR beta chain was sequenced in a study of T cell repertoires in cytomegalovirus infection. For the study at large: Use of recently identified HLA-C-restricted and well-studied HLA-B-restricted CMV epitopes was part of the study.

Study results and caveats: Clonotype analysis showed dominance of the ex vivo response by HLA-C-restricted CMV-specific TCR beta clonotypes.

TCRdb itself ran the reads through MiXCR, one entry per CDR3 protein. The repertoire consists of roughly 800,000 distinct CDR3 sequences, with about 28% occurring once and the leading ten covering approximately 14%. Points on this clonotype: No antigen is known for it.

CDR1 and CDR2 from the germline V gene are SEHNR and FQNEAQ (reference sequence). The CDR3 has 17 residues. The ends were cut back, 2 bases at V and 7 bases at J, with 21 bases in the middle. The chain is built from TRBV7-9 and TRBJ2-1; the D call may be TRBD1 or TRBD2 (5 bases each). The clonotype originates from a human donor in good health (CMV status not recorded). Some clones in this sample may be carry-over from other donors' samples. Sample: cultured CD8+ T cells from PBMCs, taken from culture after CMV antigen stimulation. CDR3 DNA: TGTGCCAGCAGCTTACGGCCCCAGGGAGTAGTTGGGAATGAGCAGTTCTTC. Protein product: CASSLRPQGVVGNEQFF.